This TCR beta chain was sequenced in a study of cytomegalovirus exposure and HLA in healthy donors. Points from the study as a whole: Some public TCRs appeared in many individuals, while most sequences were rare. HLA restriction was apparent for most CMV-associated TCR beta chains in a later analysis.

To note about this clone: The antigen is undetermined.

In the PCR, 60 Vbeta and 13 Jbeta primers were used. Sequenced by immunoSEQ multiplex PCR; TCRdb stores in-frame clones only, minus some. The data hold about 210,000 clones, with around 76% observed a single time. Losses at the gene ends were 4 bases for V and 6 bases for J; bases not matched to a gene: 9. Germline CDR1 is SGHRS and CDR2 is YFSETQ. The CDR3 spans 15 residues. Sequenced material: PBMCs. This rearrangement joins TRBV5-1 to TRBJ2-1; 8 bases agree with TRBD1. This TCR derives from a man in his forties in good health and CMV-seropositive. This CDR3 is CASSIQGVGSNEQFF. CDR3 DNA sequence: TGCGCCAGCAGCATACAGGGGGTAGGTAGCAATGAGCAGTTCTTC.